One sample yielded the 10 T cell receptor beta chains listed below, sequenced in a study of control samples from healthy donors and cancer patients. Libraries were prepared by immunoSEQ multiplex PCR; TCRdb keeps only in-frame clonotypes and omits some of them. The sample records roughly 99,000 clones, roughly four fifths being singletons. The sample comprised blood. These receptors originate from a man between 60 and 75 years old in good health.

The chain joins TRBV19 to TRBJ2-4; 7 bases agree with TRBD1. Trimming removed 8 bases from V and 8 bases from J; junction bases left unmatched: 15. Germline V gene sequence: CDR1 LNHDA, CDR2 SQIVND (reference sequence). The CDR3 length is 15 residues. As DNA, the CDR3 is TGTGCCAGTGGTGGGATCGGACAGGCTGCGGACATTCAGTACTTC. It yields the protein CASGGIGQAADIQYF.

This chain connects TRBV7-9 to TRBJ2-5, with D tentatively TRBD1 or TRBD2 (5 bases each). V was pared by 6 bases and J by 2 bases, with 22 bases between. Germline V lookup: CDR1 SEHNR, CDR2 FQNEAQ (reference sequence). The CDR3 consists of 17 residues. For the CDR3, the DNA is TGTGCCAGCAGTTCCAGGGTGGGACGACTCCAACAAGAGACCCAGTACTTC. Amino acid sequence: CASSSRVGRLQQETQYF.

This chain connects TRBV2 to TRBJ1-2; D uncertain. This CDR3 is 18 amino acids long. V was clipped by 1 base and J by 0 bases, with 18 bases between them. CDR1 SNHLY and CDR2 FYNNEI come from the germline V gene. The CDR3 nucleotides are TGTGCCAGCAGTGAAGGTCAGATTATCCTAAATTCTAACTATGGCTACACCTTC. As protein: CASSEGQIILNSNYGYTF.

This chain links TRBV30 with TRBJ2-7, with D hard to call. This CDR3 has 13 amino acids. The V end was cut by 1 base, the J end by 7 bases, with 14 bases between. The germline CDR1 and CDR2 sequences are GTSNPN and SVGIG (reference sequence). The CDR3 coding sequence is TGTGCCTGGAGTGATCCCTGGACCGGAGAGCAGTACTTC. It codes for CAWSDPWTGEQYF.

CDR3 amino acids: CATSAGLAENNEQFF. In DNA, the CDR3 is TGTGCCACCAGCGCGGGACTAGCTGAGAACAATGAGCAGTTCTTC. The chain links TRBV15 to TRBJ2-1; 9 positions agree with TRBD2. This CDR3 region has 15 residues. V lost 5 bases, J lost 5 bases, and 7 bases stayed unmatched. Germline V gives CDR1 LNHNV, CDR2 YYDKDF (reference sequence).

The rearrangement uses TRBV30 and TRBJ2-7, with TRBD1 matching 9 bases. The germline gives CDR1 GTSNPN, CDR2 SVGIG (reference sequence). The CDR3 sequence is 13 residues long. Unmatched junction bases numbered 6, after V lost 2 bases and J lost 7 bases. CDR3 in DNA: TGTGCCTGGAGTTATGGACAGGGGAATGAGCAGTACTTC. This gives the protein CAWSYGQGNEQYF.

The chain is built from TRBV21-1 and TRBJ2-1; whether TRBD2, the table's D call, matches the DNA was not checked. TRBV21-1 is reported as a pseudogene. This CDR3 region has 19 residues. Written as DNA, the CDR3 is TGTGCCAGCAGTAGAACCGGGACTAGCGGGAGTCGGTCCTACAATGAGCAGTTCTTC. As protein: CASSRTGTSGSRSYNEQFF.

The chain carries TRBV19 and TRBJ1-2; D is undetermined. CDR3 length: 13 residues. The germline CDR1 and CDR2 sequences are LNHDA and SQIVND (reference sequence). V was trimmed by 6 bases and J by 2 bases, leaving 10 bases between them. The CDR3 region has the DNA TGTGCCAGTAGACTTAACACCAACTATGGCTACACCTTC. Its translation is CASRLNTNYGYTF.

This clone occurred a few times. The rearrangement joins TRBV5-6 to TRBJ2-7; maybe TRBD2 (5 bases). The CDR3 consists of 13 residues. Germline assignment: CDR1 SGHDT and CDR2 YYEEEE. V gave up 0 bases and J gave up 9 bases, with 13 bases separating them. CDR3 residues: CASSLGTAGAQYF. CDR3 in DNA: TGTGCCAGCAGCTTGGGGACGGCGGGCGCGCAGTACTTC.

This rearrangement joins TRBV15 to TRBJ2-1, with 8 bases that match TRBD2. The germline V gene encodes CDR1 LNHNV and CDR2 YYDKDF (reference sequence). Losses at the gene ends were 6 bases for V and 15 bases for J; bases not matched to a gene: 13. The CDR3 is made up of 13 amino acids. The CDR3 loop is CATRGLGAGDAFF. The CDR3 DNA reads TGTGCCACCAGAGGGCTGGGAGCGGGAGATGCGTTCTTC.